This TCR beta chain stems from a study of blood T cell repertoires in COVID-19. Whole-study context: Sample material is recorded as cDNA or gDNA derived from T cells, B-cell-depleted T cells, or PBMCs.

Data came from immunoSEQ multiplex PCR; TCRdb stores just in-frame clones and leaves some out. The sample holds about 310,000 clones; 70% to 90% are singletons and the top ten take roughly 2.2%. The sample taken for sequencing was PBMCs or T cells enriched from blood (not recorded which). The receptor's source is a man aged 30 to 39 who had recovered from COVID-19.

The DNA for the CDR3 is TGTGCCAGCTCACCCGGGACTACCCGCTACGAGCAGTACTTC. Protein product: CASSPGTTRYEQYF. J is TRBJ2-7 and V is TRBV18; TRBD2 matches at 7 bases. With 3 bases clipped from V and 3 bases from J, the junction kept 5 bases outside the gene matches. The germline V gene encodes CDR1 KGHSH and CDR2 LQKENI. CDR3 length equals 14 residues. Combining the CDR3 with reference TRBV18 and TRBJ2-7 gives the whole variable domain NAGVMQNPRHLVRRRGQEARLRCSPMKGHSHVYWYRQLPEEGLKFMVYLQKENIIDESGMPKERFSAEFPKEGPSILRIQQVVRGDSAAYFCASSPGTTRYEQYFGPGTRLTVT.